The 13 T cell receptor beta chains below come from one sample, sequenced in a study of PD-1 blockade in classical Hodgkin lymphoma. Brentuximab vedotin exposure varied among the patients, all of whom had relapsed after autologous stem cell transplantation. Profiling relied on immunoSEQ multiplex PCR, and the TCRdb table lists in-frame clones only, not all of them. The profile shows about 110,000 clones, 89% of them singletons. Specimen: peripheral blood mononuclear cells (PBMCs), collected before the second cycle of nivolumab. The origin of the receptors is a human donor with classical Hodgkin lymphoma.

The chain links TRBV6-5 to TRBJ2-1, with TRBD1 matching over 8 bases. V shed 5 bases, J shed 1 base, and the junction held 4 bases outside the gene matches. The germline CDR1 and CDR2 sequences are MNHEY and SVGAGI. The CDR3 has 15 residues. CDR3 nucleotides: TGTGCCAGCAGTCCCACAGGGGGTTCCTACAATGAGCAGTTCTTC. Residues: CASSPTGGSYNEQFF.

This clone occurred a few times. This chain connects TRBV5-8 to TRBJ2-7; D may be TRBD2 (6 bases). The CDR3 loop spans 15 amino acids. The V gene lost 1 base and the J gene lost 6 bases, with 17 bases spanning the gap. CDR1 is SGHTS, CDR2 YDEGEE, per germline. The CDR3 region is CASSLSEGPVGEQYF. The CDR3 DNA is TGTGCCAGCAGCTTGTCGGAGGGCCCGGTTGGCGAGCAGTACTTC.

The chain links TRBV5-1 to TRBJ2-7; TRBD1 is a possible D gene (5 bases). The V gene's germline CDR1 is SGHRS and CDR2 YFSETQ. The CDR3 contains 16 residues. V lost 0 bases, J lost 6 bases, and 19 bases lay in between. CDR3 DNA sequence: TGCGCCAGCAGCTTGGAGGTTAGCAGGGCCCCCGGCGAGCAGTACTTC. Its translation is CASSLEVSRAPGEQYF.

CDR3 protein: CASSLTGGEAGNTIYF. CDR3 DNA sequence: TGTGCCAGCAGCTTGACAGGGGGCGAGGCTGGAAACACCATATATTTT. The V call is TRBV5-4, the J call TRBJ1-3; 9 bases map to TRBD1. This CDR3 contains 16 residues. V lost 1 base and J lost 2; bases outside the gene matches: 4. Looked up from germline, CDR1 is SGHNT and CDR2 is YYREEE (reference sequence).

This chain's CDR3 is CASSKGKLAGGRYEQYF. The CDR3 nucleotides are TGTGCCAGCAGCAAGGGGAAACTAGCGGGAGGGCGGTACGAGCAGTACTTC. The chain joins TRBV7-7 to TRBJ2-7; the match to TRBD2 covers 13 bases. CDR1 and CDR2 from the germline V gene are SSHAT and FNYEAQ (reference sequence). Trimming removed 5 bases from V and 4 bases from J; junction bases left unmatched: 11. The CDR3 spans 17 residues. The full variable domain, rest sourced from reference TRBV7-7 and TRBJ2-7, is GAGVSQSPRYKVTKRGQDVTLRCDPISSHATLYWYQQALGQGPEFLTYFNYEAQPDKSGLPSDRFSAERPEGSISTLTIQRTEQRDSAMYRCASSKGKLAGGRYEQYFGPGTRLTVT.

The chain has TRBV10-3 and TRBJ2-3; a possible D gene is TRBD2 (5 bases). This CDR3 comprises 17 residues. The germline V gene has CDR1 ENHRY and CDR2 SYGVKD. V was shortened by 3 bases and J by 0 bases, with 16 bases between the two germline ends. The DNA for the CDR3 is TGTGCCATCAGTGACGGGCGGCTAGCAGATAGCACAGATACGCAGTATTTT. This sequence encodes CAISDGRLADSTDTQYF.

The V call is TRBV4-1, the J call TRBJ1-5, with D tentatively TRBD1 (5 bases). CDR3 length: 15 residues. Germline V lookup: CDR1 MGHRA, CDR2 YSYEKL. With 1 base removed from V and 4 bases from J, the gap between germline ends came to 11 bases. The CDR3 is CASSQVAGMNQPQHF. In DNA, the CDR3 is TGCGCCAGCAGCCAAGTTGCAGGGATGAATCAGCCCCAGCATTTT.

This chain joins TRBV19 and TRBJ2-1, with D perhaps given as TRBD1 or TRBD2 (5 bases each). The CDR3 loop spans 13 amino acids. V was pared by 5 bases and J by 8 bases, with 13 bases between. Germline V CDR1 and CDR2: LNHDA, SQIVND (reference sequence). CDR3 protein: CASSRDGSDEQFF. The CDR3 bases are TGTGCCAGTAGTCGGGACGGGTCGGATGAGCAGTTCTTC.

CDR3 sequence: CASSVTGQGDGNTIYF. The CDR3 DNA reads as TGTGCCAGCAGCGTAACGGGACAGGGAGATGGGAACACCATATATTTT. The chain couples TRBV9 to TRBJ1-3, with 9 bases that match TRBD1. The junction had 9 bases not matched to a gene; V was cut back by 1 base and J by 7 bases. Germline assignment: CDR1 SGDLS and CDR2 YYNGEE. The CDR3 is 16 residues long.

As for this clone: At the DNA level, this CDR3 is encoded by other sequences in the same sample as well. This rearrangement joins TRBV28 to TRBJ1-1, with a possible D match to TRBD1 (6 bases). V lost 4 bases and J lost 0, with 9 bases in between. Germline assignment: CDR1 MDHEN and CDR2 SYDVKM. This CDR3 has 14 amino acids. CDR3 in amino acids: CASSSGQLNTEAFF. Here the CDR3 DNA reads TGTGCCAGCAGTTCCGGACAGCTGAACACTGAAGCTTTCTTT.

This chain joins TRBV14 and TRBJ2-6, with no clear D. This CDR3 comprises 12 residues. Trimming cost V 3 bases and J 9 bases, with 6 bases left between them. Germline CDR1 and CDR2: SGHDN and FVKESK. CDR3 sequence (DNA): TGTGCCAGCAGCCAGGCCCGCAACGTCCTGACTTTC. Translating gives CASSQARNVLTF.

The chain couples TRBV7-9 to TRBJ2-5; 12 nucleotides line up with TRBD2. Germline lookup yields CDR1 SEHNR and CDR2 FQNEAQ (reference sequence). This CDR3 comprises 14 residues. V shed 5 bases and J 4 bases; nucleotides not matched to a gene: 2. The CDR3 loop is CASSPGLAGETQYF. Here the CDR3 DNA reads TGTGCCAGCAGCCCGGGACTAGCGGGAGAGACCCAGTACTTC.

The chain uses TRBV28 and TRBJ1-2, with a possible D match to TRBD1 (5 bases). The CDR3 covers 13 residues. Germline V gene data show CDR1 as MDHEN and CDR2 as SYDVKM. V was trimmed by 6 bases and J by 3 bases, leaving 11 bases between them. CDR3 sequence: CASSIGGYYGYTF. In nucleotides, the CDR3 is TGTGCCAGCAGCATCGGGGGATACTATGGCTACACCTTC.